This TCR beta chain emerged from a study of blood T cell repertoires in COVID-19. Turning to the study itself: Whether acute or convalescent, the COVID-19 samples came from the United States, Italy and Spain.

Source study methods: The authors estimated nucleated cell counts from reference gene primer amplification. The data were produced by immunoSEQ multiplex PCR, yet TCRdb's version contains in-frame clones alone and is incomplete. V and J calls and clone size are given by that table; D and trimming were obtained from the DNA. The table records approximately 170,000 clones, roughly 84% of them present only once. Deletions cut 1 base from V and 5 bases from J, with 14 bases between. The CDR3 consists of 15 residues. CDR1 and CDR2 (germline): MDHEN, SYDVKM. This TCR came from a man aged 65 to 79 with active or convalescent COVID-19. The material sequenced was peripheral blood. This sequence joins TRBV28 and TRBJ2-5; tentative D call: TRBD2 (6 bases). The DNA for the CDR3 is TGTGCCAGCAGTTTATCGGGCAGCGGGCGGGAGACCCAGTACTTC. This sequence encodes CASSLSGSGRETQYF.